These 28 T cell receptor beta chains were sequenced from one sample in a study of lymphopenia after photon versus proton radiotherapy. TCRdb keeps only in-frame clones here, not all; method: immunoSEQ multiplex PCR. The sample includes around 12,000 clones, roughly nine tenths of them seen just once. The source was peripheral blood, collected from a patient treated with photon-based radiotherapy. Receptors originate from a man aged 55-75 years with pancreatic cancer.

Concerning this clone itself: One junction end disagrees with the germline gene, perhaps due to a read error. Here the CDR3 DNA reads TGTGCCACCAGTAGAGAGAGGTACGGACCGAACACTGAAGCTTTCTTT. This sequence encodes CATSRERYGPNTEAFF. V is TRBV15 and J is TRBJ1-1; D remains unclear. Germline V gene data show CDR1 as LNHNV and CDR2 as YYDKDF (reference sequence). This CDR3 is 16 amino acids long.

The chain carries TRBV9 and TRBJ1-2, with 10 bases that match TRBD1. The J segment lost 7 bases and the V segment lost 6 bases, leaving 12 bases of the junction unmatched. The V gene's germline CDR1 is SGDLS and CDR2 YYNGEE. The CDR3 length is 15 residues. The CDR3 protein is CASNPGTGEFGGYTF. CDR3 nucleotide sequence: TGTGCCAGCAACCCGGGGACAGGGGAGTTCGGTGGCTACACCTTC.

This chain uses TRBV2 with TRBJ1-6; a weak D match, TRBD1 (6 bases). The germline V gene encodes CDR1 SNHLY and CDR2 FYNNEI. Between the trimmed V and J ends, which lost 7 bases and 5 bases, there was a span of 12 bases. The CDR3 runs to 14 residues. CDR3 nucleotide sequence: TGTGCCAGCACCCGGGACACCCATAATTCACCCCTCCACTTT. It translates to CASTRDTHNSPLHF. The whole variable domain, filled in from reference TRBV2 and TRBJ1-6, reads EPEVTQTPSHQVTQMGQEVILRCVPISNHLYFYWYRQILGQKVEFLVSFYNNEISEKSEIFDDQFSVERPDGSNFTLKIRSTKLEDSAMYFCASTRDTHNSPLHFGNGTRLTVT.

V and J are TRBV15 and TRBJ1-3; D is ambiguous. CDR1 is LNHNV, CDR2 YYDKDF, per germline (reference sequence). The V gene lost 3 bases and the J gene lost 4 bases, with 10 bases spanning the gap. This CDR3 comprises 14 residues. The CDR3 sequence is CATSSPGKGNTIYF. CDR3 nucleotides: TGTGCCACCAGCAGTCCGGGAAAGGGAAACACCATATATTTT.

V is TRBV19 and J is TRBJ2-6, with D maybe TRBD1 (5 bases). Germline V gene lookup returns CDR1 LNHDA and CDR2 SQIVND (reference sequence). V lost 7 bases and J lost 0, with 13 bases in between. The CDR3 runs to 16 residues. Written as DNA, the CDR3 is TGTGCCAGTACGGCAGGGCAACCCTCTGGGGCCAACGTCCTGACTTTC. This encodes CASTAGQPSGANVLTF.

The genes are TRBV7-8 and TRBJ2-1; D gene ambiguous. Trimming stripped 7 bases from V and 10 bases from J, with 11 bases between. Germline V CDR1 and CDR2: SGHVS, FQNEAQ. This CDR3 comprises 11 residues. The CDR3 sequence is CASKLGREQFF. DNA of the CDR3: TGTGCCAGCAAGTTAGGACGCGAGCAGTTCTTC.

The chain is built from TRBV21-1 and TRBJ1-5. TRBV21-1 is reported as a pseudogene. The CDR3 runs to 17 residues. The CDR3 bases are TGTGCCAGCACCCGGGAGGGGGACCAATATAGCAATCAGCCCCAGCATTTT. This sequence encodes CASTREGDQYSNQPQHF.

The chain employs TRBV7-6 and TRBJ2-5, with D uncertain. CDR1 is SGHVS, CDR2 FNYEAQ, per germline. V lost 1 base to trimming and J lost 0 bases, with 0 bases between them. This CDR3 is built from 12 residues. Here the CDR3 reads CASSLDQETQYF. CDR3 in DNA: TGTGCCAGCAGCTTAGACCAAGAGACCCAGTACTTC.

The CDR3 region has the DNA TGTGCCAGCATAGCTATTCGGTACAATGAGCAGTTCTTC. Its translation is CASIAIRYNEQFF. The chain uses TRBV2 and TRBJ2-1; D is unresolved. Per the germline V gene, CDR1 is SNHLY and CDR2 is FYNNEI. This CDR3 has 13 amino acids. V was shortened by 7 bases and J by 4 bases, with 11 bases between the two germline ends.

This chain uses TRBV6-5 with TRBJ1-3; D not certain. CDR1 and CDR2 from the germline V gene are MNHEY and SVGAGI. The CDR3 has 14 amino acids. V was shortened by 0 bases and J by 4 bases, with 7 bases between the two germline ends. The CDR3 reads CASSYSRMGNTIYF. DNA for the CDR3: TGTGCCAGCAGTTACTCAAGGATGGGAAACACCATATATTTT.

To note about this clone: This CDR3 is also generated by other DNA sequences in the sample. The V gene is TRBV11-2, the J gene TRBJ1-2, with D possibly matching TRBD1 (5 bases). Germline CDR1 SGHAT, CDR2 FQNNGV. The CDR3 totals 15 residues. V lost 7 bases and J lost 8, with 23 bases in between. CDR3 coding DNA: TGTGCCAGCACCAAAATTGGTCGGGGGATCGGGGGCTACACCTTC. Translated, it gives CASTKIGRGIGGYTF.

The DNA of the CDR3 is TGTGCCAGCAGCTTACGGGGCAACCCCAGGGAGACCCAGTACTTC. Its protein product is CASSLRGNPRETQYF. This chain joins TRBV7-9 and TRBJ2-5; D could derive from TRBD1 or TRBD2 (5 bases each). The CDR3 has 15 residues. Germline lookup yields CDR1 SEHNR and CDR2 FQNEAQ (reference sequence). V gave up 2 bases and J gave up 5 bases, with 15 bases separating them.

The CDR3 is CASSLERQGAETQYF. CDR3 coding DNA: TGCGCCAGCAGCTTGGAAAGACAGGGGGCAGAGACCCAGTACTTC. The chain joins TRBV5-1 to TRBJ2-5; 10 bases agree with TRBD1. Germline CDR1 and CDR2: SGHRS and YFSETQ. V shed 0 bases, J shed 4 bases, and the junction held 3 bases outside the gene matches. The CDR3 sequence is 15 residues long.

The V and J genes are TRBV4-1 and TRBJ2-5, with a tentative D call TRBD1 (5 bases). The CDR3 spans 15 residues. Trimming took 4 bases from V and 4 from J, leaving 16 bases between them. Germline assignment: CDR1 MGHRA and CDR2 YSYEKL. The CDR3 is CASSLGQGSRETQYF. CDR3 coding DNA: TGCGCCAGCAGCCTGGGGCAGGGAAGTCGAGAGACCCAGTACTTC.

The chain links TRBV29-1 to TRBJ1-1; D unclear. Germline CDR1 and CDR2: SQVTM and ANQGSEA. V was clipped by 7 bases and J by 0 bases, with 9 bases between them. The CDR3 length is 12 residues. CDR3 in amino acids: CSADTMNTEAFF. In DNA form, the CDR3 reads TGCAGCGCAGACACTATGAACACTGAAGCTTTCTTT.

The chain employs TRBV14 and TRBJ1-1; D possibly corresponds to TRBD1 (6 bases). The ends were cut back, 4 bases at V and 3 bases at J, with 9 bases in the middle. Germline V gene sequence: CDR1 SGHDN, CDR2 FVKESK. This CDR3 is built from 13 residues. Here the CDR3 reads CASSRQGYTEAFF. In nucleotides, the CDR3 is TGTGCCAGCAGCCGCCAGGGGTACACTGAAGCTTTCTTT.

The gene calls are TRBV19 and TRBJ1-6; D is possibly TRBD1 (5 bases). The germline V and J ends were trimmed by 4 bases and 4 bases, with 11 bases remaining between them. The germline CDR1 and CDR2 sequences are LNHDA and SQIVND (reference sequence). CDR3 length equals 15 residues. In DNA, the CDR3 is TGTGCCAGTAGTACCCCGGAGGGGTATAATTCACCCCTCCACTTT. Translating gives CASSTPEGYNSPLHF.

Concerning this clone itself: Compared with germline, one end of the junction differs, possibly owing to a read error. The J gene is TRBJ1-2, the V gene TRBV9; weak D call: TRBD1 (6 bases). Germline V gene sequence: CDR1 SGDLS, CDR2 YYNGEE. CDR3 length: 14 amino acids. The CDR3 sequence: CASSAPPLNRAALF. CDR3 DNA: TGTGCCAGCAGCGCCCCCCCTCTAAACAGGGCCGCTTTATTC.

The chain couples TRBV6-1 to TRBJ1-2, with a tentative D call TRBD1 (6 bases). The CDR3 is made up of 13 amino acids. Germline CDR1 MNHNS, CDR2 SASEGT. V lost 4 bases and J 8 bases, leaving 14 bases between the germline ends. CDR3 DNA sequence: TGTGCCAGCAGTGTGCGCCAGGGGCAGGGCTACACCTTC. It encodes CASSVRQGQGYTF.

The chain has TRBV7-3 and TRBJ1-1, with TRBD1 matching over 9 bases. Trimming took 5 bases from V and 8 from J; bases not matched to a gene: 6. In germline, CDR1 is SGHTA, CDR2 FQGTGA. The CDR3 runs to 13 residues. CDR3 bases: TGTGCCAGCAGCGCGGACAGGGGTTCAGAAGCTTTCTTT. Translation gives CASSADRGSEAFF.

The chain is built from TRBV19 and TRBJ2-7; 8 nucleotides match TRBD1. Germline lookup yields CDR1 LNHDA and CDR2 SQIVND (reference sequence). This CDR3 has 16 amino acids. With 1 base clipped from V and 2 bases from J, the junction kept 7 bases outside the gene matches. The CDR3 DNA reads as TGTGCCAGTAGTATAGTTCCCGGACAGGGTCCCTACGAGCAGTACTTC. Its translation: CASSIVPGQGPYEQYF.

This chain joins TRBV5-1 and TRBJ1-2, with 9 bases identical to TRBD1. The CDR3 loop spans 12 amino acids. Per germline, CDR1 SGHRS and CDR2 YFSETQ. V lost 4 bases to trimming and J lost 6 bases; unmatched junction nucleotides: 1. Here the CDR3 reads CASSRDRDGYTF. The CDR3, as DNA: TGCGCCAGCAGCCGGGACAGGGATGGCTACACCTTC.

The CDR3 nucleotides are TGTGCCTGGAGTGGGGCATCGGGCTTTCGGGAAAAACTGTTTTTT. Its translation is CAWSGASGFREKLFF. This chain connects TRBV30 to TRBJ1-4; D is undetermined. V was shortened by 1 base and J by 8 bases, with 17 bases between the two germline ends. Looked up from germline, CDR1 is GTSNPN and CDR2 is SVGIG (reference sequence). The CDR3 extends over 15 amino acids.

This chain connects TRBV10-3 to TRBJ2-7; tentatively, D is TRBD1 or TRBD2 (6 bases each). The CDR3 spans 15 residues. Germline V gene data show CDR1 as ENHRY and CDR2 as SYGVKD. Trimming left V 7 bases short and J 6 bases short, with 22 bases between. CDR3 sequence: CAIKRGDVMVAEQYF. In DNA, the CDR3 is TGTGCCATCAAGAGGGGGGACGTGATGGTGGCCGAGCAGTACTTC.

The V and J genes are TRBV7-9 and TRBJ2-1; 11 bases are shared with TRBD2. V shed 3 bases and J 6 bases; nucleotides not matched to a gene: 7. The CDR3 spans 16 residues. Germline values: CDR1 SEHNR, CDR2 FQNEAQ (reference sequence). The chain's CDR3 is CASSFVPGLAANEQFF. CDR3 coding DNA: TGTGCCAGCAGCTTCGTCCCGGGACTAGCGGCCAATGAGCAGTTCTTC.

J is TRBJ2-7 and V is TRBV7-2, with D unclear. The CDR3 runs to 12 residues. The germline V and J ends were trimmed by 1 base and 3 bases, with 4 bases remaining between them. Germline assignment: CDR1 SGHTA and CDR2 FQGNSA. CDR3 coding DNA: TGTGCCAGCAGCTTAGACTACTACGAGCAGTACTTC. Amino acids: CASSLDYYEQYF.

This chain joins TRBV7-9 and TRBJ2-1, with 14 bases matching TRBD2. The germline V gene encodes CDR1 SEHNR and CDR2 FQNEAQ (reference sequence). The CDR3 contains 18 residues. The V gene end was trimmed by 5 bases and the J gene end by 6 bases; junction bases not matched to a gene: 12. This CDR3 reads CASSLPHRLAGGLNEQFF. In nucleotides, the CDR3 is TGTGCCAGCAGCCTGCCCCACCGACTAGCGGGGGGGCTCAATGAGCAGTTCTTC.

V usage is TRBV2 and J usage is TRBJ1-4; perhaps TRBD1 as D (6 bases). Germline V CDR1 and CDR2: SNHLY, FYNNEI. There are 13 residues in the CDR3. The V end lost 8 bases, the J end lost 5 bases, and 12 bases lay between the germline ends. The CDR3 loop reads CASEGTSNEKLFF. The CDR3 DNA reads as TGTGCCAGCGAAGGGACAAGCAATGAAAAACTGTTTTTT.